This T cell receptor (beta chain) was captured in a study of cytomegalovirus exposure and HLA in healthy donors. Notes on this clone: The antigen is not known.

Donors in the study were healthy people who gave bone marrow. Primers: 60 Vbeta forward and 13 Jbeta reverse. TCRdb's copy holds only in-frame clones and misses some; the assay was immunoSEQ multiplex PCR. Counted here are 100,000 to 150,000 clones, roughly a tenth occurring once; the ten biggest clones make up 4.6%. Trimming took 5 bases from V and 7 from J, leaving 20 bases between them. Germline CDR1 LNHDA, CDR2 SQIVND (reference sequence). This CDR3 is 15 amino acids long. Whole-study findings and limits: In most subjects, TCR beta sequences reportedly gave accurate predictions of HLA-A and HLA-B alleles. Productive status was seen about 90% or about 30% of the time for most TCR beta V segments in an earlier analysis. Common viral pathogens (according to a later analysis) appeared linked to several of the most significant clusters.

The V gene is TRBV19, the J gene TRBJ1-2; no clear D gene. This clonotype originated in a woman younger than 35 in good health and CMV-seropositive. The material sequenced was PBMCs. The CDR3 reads CASSETAVLGSGYTF. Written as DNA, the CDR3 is TGTGCCAGTAGTGAAACAGCCGTTCTTGGTAGTGGCTACACCTTC.